This T cell receptor beta chain originates from a study of T-cell reconstitution after alpha-beta-depleted transplantation in children. Study-level findings and limits: Several hundred graft clones that had expanded were reportedly the source of alpha-beta T cells about two months after transplant. Newly produced T cells mostly accounted for T-cell counts and diversity one year post-transplant. Surviving thymic progenitors and recipient T cells were the source of high TCRbeta diversity at day 60 in some patients.

This clonotype was picked up a small number of times. As yet, its antigen is unknown. Unique molecular identifiers were incorporated when the TCRbeta library was constructed. TCRdb processed the PCR reads anew with MiXCR; each CDR3 protein has one entry. Among about 500,000 distinct CDR3 sequences, 10% to 12% were seen once, and the ten largest hold about 15%. With V trimmed by 4 bases and J by 7 bases, 8 bases remained unmatched. Germline V CDR1 and CDR2: SGHAT, FQNNGV. This CDR3 spans 15 amino acids. The origin of this receptor is a female patient aged 2-15 years who had a stem cell transplant for aplastic anemia, so the T cells may come from the graft donor. The sample consisted of PBMCs, mostly from graft donor cells, taken 180 days after TCRalphabeta/CD19-depleted stem cell transplant. V usage is TRBV11-2 and J usage is TRBJ2-1, with TRBD2 matching 9 bases. The CDR3 nucleotides are TGTGCCAGCAGCTCGGCCCGGACTAGCGAAAATGAGCAGTTCTTC. Translating gives CASSSARTSENEQFF.